Described below is a single T cell receptor beta chain sequence and its context. This sample is drawn from a study of shared clonotypes between healthy human individuals. Overall study context: CD8 memory received one plate per donor, CD8 naive two, CD4 memory three and CD4 naive three.

Terminally differentiated effector memory CD45RA+ cells were left out of the naive CD8 fraction, which was CD45RO-negative and positively selected for CCR7. This table comes from immunoSEQ multiplex PCR, and its TCRdb copy is limited to in-frame clones, with some not included. The sample contains hundreds of thousands of clones, about 96% of which appear only once. This CDR3 region has 14 residues. Germline V gene sequence: CDR1 SGDLS, CDR2 YYNGEE. The chain uses TRBV9 and TRBJ2-5, with D perhaps matching TRBD2 (7 bases). The J call is uncertain, as TRBJ2-7 better fits the DNA end. The source is a woman aged 30 to 39 in good health. The sequenced material came from naive CD8+ T cells sorted from blood. The CDR3 region is CASSVAWGGNEQYF. The CDR3 region has the DNA TGTGCCAGCAGCGTAGCTTGGGGGGGCAACGAGCAGTACTTC.